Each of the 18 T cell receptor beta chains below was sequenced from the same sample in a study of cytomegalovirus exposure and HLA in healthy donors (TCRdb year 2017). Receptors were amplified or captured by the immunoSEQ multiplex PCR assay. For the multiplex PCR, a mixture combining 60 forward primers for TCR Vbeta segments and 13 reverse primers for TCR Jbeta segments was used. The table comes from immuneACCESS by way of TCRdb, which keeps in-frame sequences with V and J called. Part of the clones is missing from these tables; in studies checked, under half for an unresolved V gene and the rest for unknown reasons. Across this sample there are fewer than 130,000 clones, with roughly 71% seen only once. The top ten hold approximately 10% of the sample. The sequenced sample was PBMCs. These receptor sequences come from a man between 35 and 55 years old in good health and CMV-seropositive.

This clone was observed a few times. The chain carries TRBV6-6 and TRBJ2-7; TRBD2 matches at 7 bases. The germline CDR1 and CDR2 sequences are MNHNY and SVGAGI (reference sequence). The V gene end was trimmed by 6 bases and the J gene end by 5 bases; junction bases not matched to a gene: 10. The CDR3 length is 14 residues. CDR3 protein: CASRKGTINDEQYV. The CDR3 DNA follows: TGTGCCAGCAGGAAAGGGACTATCAACGACGAGCAGTACGTC.

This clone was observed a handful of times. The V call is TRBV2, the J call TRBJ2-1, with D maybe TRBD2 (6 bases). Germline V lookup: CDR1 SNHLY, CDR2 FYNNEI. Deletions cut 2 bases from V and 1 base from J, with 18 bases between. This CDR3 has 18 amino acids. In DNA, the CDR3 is TGTGCCAGCAGTGAACCCCCCCTAGCGTTACTTTCCTACAATGAGCAGTTCTTC. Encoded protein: CASSEPPLALLSYNEQFF.

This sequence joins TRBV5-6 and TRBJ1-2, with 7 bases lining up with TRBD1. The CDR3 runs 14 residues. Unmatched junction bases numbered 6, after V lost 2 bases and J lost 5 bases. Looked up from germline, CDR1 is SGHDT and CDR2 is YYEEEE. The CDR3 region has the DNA TGTGCCAGCAGCTTAGGGGACAGACGGTATGGCTACACCTTC. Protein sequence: CASSLGDRRYGYTF.

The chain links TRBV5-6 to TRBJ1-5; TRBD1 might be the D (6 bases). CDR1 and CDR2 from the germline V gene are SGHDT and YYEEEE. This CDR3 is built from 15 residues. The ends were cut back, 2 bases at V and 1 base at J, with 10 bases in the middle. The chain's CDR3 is CASSLGRGSNQPQHF. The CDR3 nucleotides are TGTGCCAGCAGCTTAGGCAGGGGAAGCAATCAGCCCCAGCATTTT.

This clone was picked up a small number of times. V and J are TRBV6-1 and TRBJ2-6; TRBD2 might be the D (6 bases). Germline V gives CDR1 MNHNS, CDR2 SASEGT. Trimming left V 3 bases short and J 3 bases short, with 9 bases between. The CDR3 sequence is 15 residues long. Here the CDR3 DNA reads TGTGCCAGCAGTGAGGGGGGAAGTGGGGCCAACGTCCTGACTTTC. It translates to CASSEGGSGANVLTF.

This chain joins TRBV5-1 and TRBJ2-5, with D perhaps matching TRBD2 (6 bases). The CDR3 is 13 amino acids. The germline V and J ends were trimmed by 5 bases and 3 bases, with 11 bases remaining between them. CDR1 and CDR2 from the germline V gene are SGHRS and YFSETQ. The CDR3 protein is CASRFGTEETQYF. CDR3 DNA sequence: TGCGCCAGCAGATTCGGGACTGAAGAGACCCAGTACTTC.

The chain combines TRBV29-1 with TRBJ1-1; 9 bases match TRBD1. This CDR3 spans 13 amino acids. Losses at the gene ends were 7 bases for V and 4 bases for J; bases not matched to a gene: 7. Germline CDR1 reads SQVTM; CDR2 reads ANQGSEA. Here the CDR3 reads CSAGQGKGTEAFF. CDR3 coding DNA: TGCAGCGCTGGACAGGGGAAGGGCACTGAAGCTTTCTTT.

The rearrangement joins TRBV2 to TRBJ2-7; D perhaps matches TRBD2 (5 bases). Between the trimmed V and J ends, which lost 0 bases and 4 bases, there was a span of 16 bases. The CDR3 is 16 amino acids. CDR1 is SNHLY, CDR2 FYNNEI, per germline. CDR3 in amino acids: CASSEALLGKGYEQYV. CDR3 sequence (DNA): TGTGCCAGCAGTGAAGCCCTACTAGGGAAAGGATACGAGCAGTACGTC.

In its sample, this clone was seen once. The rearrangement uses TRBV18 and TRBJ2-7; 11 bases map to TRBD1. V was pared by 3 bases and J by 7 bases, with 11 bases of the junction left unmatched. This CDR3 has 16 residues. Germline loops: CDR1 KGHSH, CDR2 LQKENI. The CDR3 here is CASSPLSGQGVGEQYF. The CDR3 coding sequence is TGTGCCAGCTCACCCCTATCGGGACAGGGGGTCGGAGAGCAGTACTTC.

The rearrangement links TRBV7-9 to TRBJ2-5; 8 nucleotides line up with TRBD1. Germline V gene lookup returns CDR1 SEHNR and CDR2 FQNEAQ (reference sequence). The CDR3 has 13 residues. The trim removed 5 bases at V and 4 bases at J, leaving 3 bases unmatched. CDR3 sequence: CASSQDRVETQYF. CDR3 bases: TGTGCCAGCAGCCAGGACAGGGTAGAGACCCAGTACTTC.

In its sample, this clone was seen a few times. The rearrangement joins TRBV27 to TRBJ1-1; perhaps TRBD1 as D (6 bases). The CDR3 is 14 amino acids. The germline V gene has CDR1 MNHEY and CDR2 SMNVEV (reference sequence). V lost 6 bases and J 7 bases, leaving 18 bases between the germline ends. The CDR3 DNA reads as TGTGCCAGCAGGGGACACCCCGGCGGTAATGAAGCTTTCTTT. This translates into CASRGHPGGNEAFF.

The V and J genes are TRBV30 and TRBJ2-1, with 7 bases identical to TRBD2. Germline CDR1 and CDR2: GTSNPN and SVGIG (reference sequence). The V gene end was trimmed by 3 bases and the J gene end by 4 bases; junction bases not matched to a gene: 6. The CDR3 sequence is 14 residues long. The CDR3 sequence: CAWSSLADYNEQFF. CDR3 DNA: TGTGCCTGGAGCTCGCTAGCGGATTACAATGAGCAGTTCTTC.

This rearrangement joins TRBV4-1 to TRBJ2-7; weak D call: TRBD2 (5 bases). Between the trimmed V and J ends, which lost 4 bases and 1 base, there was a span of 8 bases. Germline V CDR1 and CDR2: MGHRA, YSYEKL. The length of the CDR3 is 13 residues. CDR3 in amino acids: CASSLDFSYEQYF. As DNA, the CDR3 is TGCGCCAGCAGCCTGGACTTTTCCTACGAGCAGTACTTC.

CDR3 loop: CASSLGEGVRNEQFF. The CDR3 DNA is TGTGCCAGCAGCTTAGGGGAGGGGGTACGCAATGAGCAGTTCTTC. J is TRBJ2-1 and V is TRBV7-9, with a possible D match to TRBD2 (7 bases). V gave up 1 base and J gave up 6 bases, with 13 bases separating them. The germline V gene encodes CDR1 SEHNR and CDR2 FQNEAQ (reference sequence). The CDR3 sequence is 15 residues long.

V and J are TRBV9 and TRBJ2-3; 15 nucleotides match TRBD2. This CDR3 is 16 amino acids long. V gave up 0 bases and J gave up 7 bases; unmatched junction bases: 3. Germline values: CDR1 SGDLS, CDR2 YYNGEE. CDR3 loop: CASSVGGTSGRHTQYF. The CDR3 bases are TGTGCCAGCAGCGTAGGGGGGACTAGCGGGAGGCATACGCAGTATTTT.

The CDR3 sequence: CASSERGDSNEKLFF. The CDR3 coding sequence is TGTGCCAGCAGTGAGCGGGGGGACAGTAATGAAAAACTGTTTTTT. The chain recombines TRBV2 with TRBJ1-4; the match to TRBD1 covers 7 bases. V lost 3 bases and J lost 4; bases outside the gene matches: 5. CDR1 is SNHLY and CDR2 is FYNNEI in the germline V gene. This CDR3 is built from 15 residues.

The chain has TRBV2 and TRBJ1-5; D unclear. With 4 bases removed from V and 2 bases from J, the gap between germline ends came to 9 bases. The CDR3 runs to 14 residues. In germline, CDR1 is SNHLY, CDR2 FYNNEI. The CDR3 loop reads CASSVGRGNQPQHF. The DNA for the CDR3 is TGTGCCAGCAGTGTGGGTCGGGGCAATCAGCCCCAGCATTTT.

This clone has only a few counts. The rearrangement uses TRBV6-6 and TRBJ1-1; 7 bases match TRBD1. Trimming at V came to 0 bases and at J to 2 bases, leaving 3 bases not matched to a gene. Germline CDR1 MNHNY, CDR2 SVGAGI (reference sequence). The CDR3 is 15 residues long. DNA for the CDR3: TGTGCCAGCAGTTACTCGAGACAGGGAAACACTGAAGCTTTCTTT. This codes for CASSYSRQGNTEAFF.